Shown below are 4 T cell receptor beta chains from a single sample sequenced in a study of technical replicates of blood from a handful of donors. TCRdb keeps only in-frame clones here, not all; method: immunoSEQ multiplex PCR. The sample carries tens of thousands of clones, 75% to 95% recorded once. Sequenced input: T cells isolated from PBMCs. The receptors originated from a human donor in good health.

This clone was seen just once. The V gene is TRBV10-2, the J gene TRBJ1-1, with D possibly matching TRBD1 (5 bases). Germline V gives CDR1 WSHSY, CDR2 SAAADI. The CDR3 is 13 amino acids. Trimming took 10 bases from V and 3 from J, leaving 15 bases between them. CDR3 in DNA: TGCGCCACCGCCCTATTAGGGGACACTGAAGCTTTCTTT. It translates to CATALLGDTEAFF.

The gene calls are TRBV6-5 and TRBJ2-7; tentatively, D is TRBD1 (7 bases). Trimming cost V 3 bases and J 5 bases, with 14 bases left between them. CDR3 size: 14 residues. Germline CDR1 reads MNHEY; CDR2 reads SVGAGI. CDR3 loop: CASSYVTGRNEQYF. The CDR3 DNA reads as TGTGCCAGCAGTTATGTGACAGGGAGGAACGAGCAGTACTTC.

This sequence joins TRBV15 and TRBJ2-7; D is perhaps TRBD1 (5 bases). Trimming shortened V by 0 bases and J by 5 bases, and 14 bases separated the two germline ends. The CDR3 contains 15 residues. Germline V CDR1 and CDR2: LNHNV, YYDKDF (reference sequence). CDR3 nucleotides: TGTGCCACCAGCAGAGAGCAGGGCGGTTGGAACGAGCAGTACTTC. It is translated as CATSREQGGWNEQYF.

This chain uses TRBV25-1 with TRBJ1-2; D possibly corresponds to TRBD1 (5 bases). Germline V gene sequence: CDR1 MGHDK, CDR2 SYGVNS. This CDR3 region has 13 residues. V lost 6 bases, J lost 8 bases, and 16 bases lay in between. CDR3 protein: CASRKNSGGGYTF. DNA of the CDR3: TGTGCCAGCAGAAAAAACAGCGGGGGGGGCTACACCTTC.